This T cell receptor beta chain was obtained from a study of molecular identifiers for immune sequencing clone quantification. About the research overall: Naive CD8 cell RNA, from 20,000 or 100,000 cells, was split five ways in replicates, with four sequenced.

Worth noting for this clonotype: One end of the junction fails to match germline, which may point to a read error.

Every naive CD8 library was made from between about 17,000 and 1,000,000 sorted cells with 10%, 30% or 50% RNA. CD8+CD4-CCR7+CD45RA+ sorting gave the naive CD8 T cells. Bulk TCR libraries used previously described methods and listed TCR primers. A single record per CDR3 protein comes from TCRdb applying MiXCR to the PCR reads. The table includes 300,000 to 400,000 distinct CDR3 sequences, over 20% detected once. The CDR3 consists of 15 residues. CDR1 is LNHDA and CDR2 is SQIVND in the germline V gene (reference sequence). The receptor was derived from a human donor in good health. Some libraries in this study had Jurkat cell RNA spiked in. The chain joins TRBV19 to TRBJ2-2; possible D gene TRBD2, 5 bases. The sequenced material came from naive CD8+ T cells from blood, with Jurkat cell RNA spiked in. Subset denoted: FACS-sorted CD8+CD4-CCR7+CD45RA+ naive T cells. The CDR3 loop is CASSIEVSGTGELYF. The CDR3 DNA reads TGTGCCAGTAGTATAGAAGTCTCGGGTACCGGGGAGCTGTATTTT.